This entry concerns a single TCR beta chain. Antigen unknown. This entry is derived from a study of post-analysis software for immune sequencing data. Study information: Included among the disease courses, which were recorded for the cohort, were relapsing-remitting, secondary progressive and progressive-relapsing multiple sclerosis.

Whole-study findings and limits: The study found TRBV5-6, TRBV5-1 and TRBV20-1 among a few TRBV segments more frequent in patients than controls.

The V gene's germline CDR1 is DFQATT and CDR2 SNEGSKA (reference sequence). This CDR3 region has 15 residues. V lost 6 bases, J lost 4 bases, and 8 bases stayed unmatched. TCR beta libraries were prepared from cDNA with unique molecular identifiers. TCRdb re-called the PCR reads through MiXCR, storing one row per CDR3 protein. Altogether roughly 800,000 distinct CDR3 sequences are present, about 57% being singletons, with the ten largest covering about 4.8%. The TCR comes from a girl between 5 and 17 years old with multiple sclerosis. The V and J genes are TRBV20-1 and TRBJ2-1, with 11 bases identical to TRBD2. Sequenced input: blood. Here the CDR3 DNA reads TGCAGTGCGAGACCACTAGCGGGAGCATACAATGAGCAGTTCTTC. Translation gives CSARPLAGAYNEQFF.